This T cell receptor (beta chain) was sequenced during a study of T cells in Graves' hyperthyroidism and ophthalmopathy. Study-level findings and limits: Model-based prediction identified ophthalmopathy a median around 6.5 months prior to its onset.

Researchers amplified the TCR beta CDR3 regions from RNA transcripts. HTBI primers were the set used in a first-round RT-PCR of the TCR CDR3. One entry per CDR3 protein results from TCRdb running MiXCR on the multiplex PCR reads. The sample records 530,000 or so distinct CDR3 sequences, roughly 24% being singletons. CDR1 is MNHEY, CDR2 SVGAGI, per germline. The CDR3 has 13 amino acids. Trimming left V 2 bases short and J 3 bases short, with 7 bases between. This clonotype was seen many times. No antigen is known for it. The chain uses TRBV6-5 and TRBJ1-2, with D tentatively TRBD1 (6 bases). Source material: blood. The source is a woman in her 30s with Graves' ophthalmopathy. The CDR3 coding sequence is TGTGCCAGCAGTTACGCAGGGGACTATGGCTACACCTTC. It yields the protein CASSYAGDYGYTF.